This T cell receptor beta chain was documented in a study of CD8+CD57+ T cells in acquired aplastic anemia. Template material for TCR beta VDJ and CDR3 profiling consisted of genomic DNA. TCRdb reprocessed the reads via MiXCR and lists one record per CDR3 protein. Of more than 150,000 distinct CDR3 sequences in the sample, roughly half were seen once. Germline CDR1 reads SGHAT; CDR2 reads FQDESV (reference sequence). This CDR3 spans 20 amino acids. V was pared by 0 bases and J by 3 bases, with 21 bases between. Sequenced sample: sorted CD4+, CD8+, or CD8+CD57+ T cells (not recorded which) from PBMCs. V usage is TRBV11-1 and J usage is TRBJ2-6; no clear D gene. The clonotype was recovered from a human donor in good health. This chain's CDR3 is CASSLAPSSHPQGGANVLTF. The CDR3 region has the DNA TGTGCCAGCAGCTTAGCGCCTTCCTCGCACCCTCAAGGTGGGGCCAACGTCCTGACTTTC.